The next 5 T cell receptor beta chains were all read from a single sample in a study of Tregs in tolerant kidney transplant recipients. The nonmyeloablative bone marrow transplants came from related graft donors, with transient mixed chimerism. Profiled with immunoSEQ multiplex PCR; TCRdb holds only in-frame clones, not every one. Found here are some 10,000 clones; the top ten clones hold about 24%. The sample here was CD8+ T cells from blood (PBMCs), taken 24 months after the transplant. These receptors were obtained from a human patient who received a combined kidney and bone marrow transplant. Some T cells may be the graft donor's.

Remarks on this clone: From the germline J gene comes the end of the CDR3, since the read stops 3 residues before it. The chain carries TRBV5-1 and TRBJ1-6; D is uncertain. The ends were cut back, 1 base at V and 3 bases at J, with 11 bases in the middle. This CDR3 spans 16 amino acids. From germline, CDR1 is SGHRS and CDR2 YFSETQ. The covered CDR3 bases are TGCGCCAGCAGCTTGAGCGGCAGCCTCTATAATTCACCC. This sequence encodes CASSLSGSLYNSP. The full CDR3 reads CASSLSGSLYNSPLHF.

With respect to this clone: The read terminates 3 residues ahead of where the CDR3 ends, so the germline J gene completes it. The J gene is TRBJ1-2, the V gene TRBV19; 9 nucleotides line up with TRBD1. V trimming: 7 bases; J trimming: 7 bases; junction bases outside the gene matches: 7. The CDR3 extends over 13 amino acids. CDR1 LNHDA and CDR2 SQIVND come from the germline V gene (reference sequence). CDR3 DNA, as far as it was read: TGTGCCAGTAACCCCGGGACAGGGCTTGGC. Protein sequence: CASNPGTGLG. The whole CDR3 protein reads CASNPGTGLGYTF.

Worth noting for this clone: The CDR3 goes on 3 residues after the read ends, and that part is filled in from the germline J gene. This sequence joins TRBV4-1 and TRBJ2-7; D is uncertain. From germline, CDR1 is MGHRA and CDR2 YSYEKL. The CDR3 length is 14 residues. The V end lost 1 base, the J end lost 2 bases, and 9 bases lay between the germline ends. This chain's CDR3 is CASSQVYLTYEQYF. The sequenced CDR3 bases are TGCGCCAGCAGCCAAGTGTACTTAACCTACGAG.

With regard to this clone: Sequencing ends 3 residues short of the CDR3 end; the germline J gene provides the rest. The V gene is TRBV7-9, the J gene TRBJ2-3; TRBD2 aligns across 8 bases. The CDR3 runs 15 residues. V was clipped by 4 bases and J by 4 bases; unmatched bases: 7. Per the germline V gene, CDR1 is SEHNR and CDR2 is FQNEAQ (reference sequence). The CDR3 sequence: CASSSTAGEADTQYF. The DNA read from the CDR3 is TGTGCCAGCAGCTCGACAGCGGGAGAGGCAGATACG. Full variable domain (rest looked up from reference TRBV7-9 and TRBJ2-3): DTGVSQNPRHKITKRGQNVTFRCDPISEHNRLYWYRQTLGQGPEFLTYFQNEAQLEKSRLLSDRFSAERPKGSFSTLEIQRTEQGDSAMYLCASSSTAGEADTQYFGPGTRLTVL.

Notes on this clone: The read comes to an end 3 residues before the CDR3 does, leaving the germline J gene to fill in the end. The chain has TRBV7-9 and TRBJ2-1; D gene uncertain. The V and J ends lost 8 bases and 6 bases respectively, with 5 bases between them. CDR1 SEHNR and CDR2 FQNEAQ come from the germline V gene (reference sequence). The CDR3 is 10 residues long. This chain's CDR3 is CASLPNEQFF. Partial CDR3 DNA: TGTGCCAGCCTCCCCAATGAG.